This T cell receptor (beta chain) derives from a study of T-cell memory formation after mild COVID-19. Overall study: Clustering of TCRs was largely donor specific. Study-wide results and caveats: CM and EM subsets held most contracting CD4+ clones; EMRA held CD8+ ones.

With regard to this clonotype: Antigen unknown.

Constant-segment primers were used for 5'RACE, and the resulting TCR alpha and TCR beta cDNA libraries carried sample barcodes and UMIs. TCRdb re-analysed the 5' RACE reads in MiXCR, keeping a single row per CDR3 protein. The data show nearly 350,000 distinct CDR3 sequences, approximately 13% seen once. Trimming cost V 0 bases and J 9 bases, with 12 bases left between them. Looked up from germline, CDR1 is MNHEY and CDR2 is SMNVEV (reference sequence). There are 14 residues in the CDR3. Sequenced: PBMCs or a T cell subset sorted from them (not recorded which). The chain joins TRBV27 to TRBJ2-1; D not resolved. The sequence was collected from a man aged 18 to 30 who had mild COVID-19 (a few samples of this study predate the infection). Cell type and time point are not known. DNA of the CDR3: TGTGCCAGCAGTTTATCACGTCGGTTTGCTGAGCAGTTCTTC. This encodes CASSLSRRFAEQFF.